A single sample gave rise to the 18 T cell receptor beta chains below, sequenced in a study of identical twins. TCRdb itself ran the 5' RACE reads through MiXCR, one entry per CDR3 protein. The profile shows around 470,000 distinct CDR3 sequences, 14% of them singletons. This sample was also put to use in a study of yellow fever vaccine responses in identical twins.

The source material was CD4+ T cells sorted from blood. The receptors were gathered from a woman younger than 30 in good health.

In this sample, this clonotype turned up many times. The chain combines TRBV5-1 with TRBJ2-7; no clear D gene. The length of the CDR3 is 13 residues. CDR1 and CDR2 from the germline V gene are SGHRS and YFSETQ. Deletions cut 2 bases from V and 0 bases from J, with 6 bases between. CDR3 nucleotides: TGCGCCAGCAGCTTTCAAAGCTCCTACGAGCAGTACTTC. This encodes CASSFQSSYEQYF. Drawing the rest from reference TRBV5-1 and TRBJ2-7, the complete variable domain is KAGVTQTPRYLIKTRGQQVTLSCSPISGHRSVSWYQQTPGQGLQFLFEYFSETQRNKGNFPGRFSGRQFSNSRSEMNVSTLELGDSALYLCASSFQSSYEQYFGPGTRLTVT.

The chain recombines TRBV5-1 with TRBJ2-7, with 7 bases fitting TRBD1. CDR3 length: 14 amino acids. V dropped 4 bases and J dropped 3; count of bases not matched to a gene: 7. Germline assignment: CDR1 SGHRS and CDR2 YFSETQ. CDR3 in DNA: TGCGCCAGCAGCGCAGGGGACAGAAACTACGAGCAGTACTTC. It encodes CASSAGDRNYEQYF.

Only a few counts were recorded for this clonotype. This chain links TRBV2 with TRBJ2-2; D uncertain. The CDR3 contains 14 residues. Germline loops: CDR1 SNHLY, CDR2 FYNNEI. Trimming pared 4 bases from V and 1 base from J, leaving 7 bases between. The CDR3 DNA is TGTGCCAGCAGTGTCCGTCTGAACACCGGGGAGCTGTTTTTT. Its translation is CASSVRLNTGELFF.

This clonotype occurred a few times. The rearrangement links TRBV12-3 or TRBV12-4 to TRBJ2-2, with a possible D match to TRBD2 (5 bases). V was pared by 4 bases and J by 6 bases, with 6 bases between. CDR3 size: 12 residues. The CDR3 nucleotides read TGTGCCAGCAGTTGGAGGCCCGGGGAGCTGTTTTTT. Residues: CASSWRPGELFF.

This sequence joins TRBV15 and TRBJ2-6; 9 bases are shared with TRBD1. The V segment lost 1 base and the J segment 2 bases; nucleotides outside the gene matches: 0. This CDR3 spans 16 amino acids. Germline V lookup: CDR1 LNHNV, CDR2 YYDKDF (reference sequence). In DNA, the CDR3 is TGTGCCACCAGCAGAGGGACAGGGGCTGGGGCCAACGTCCTGACTTTC. It specifies CATSRGTGAGANVLTF.

This clonotype was detected a few times. The V gene is TRBV12-3 or TRBV12-4, the J gene TRBJ2-6; 7 bases map to TRBD1. Trimming took 5 bases from V and 4 from J; bases not matched to a gene: 11. The length of the CDR3 is 17 residues. The CDR3 DNA is TGTGCCAGCAGTCGACAGGGAAAGACCCCAGGGGCCAACGTCCTGACTTTC. Translated, it gives CASSRQGKTPGANVLTF.

This clonotype was recorded many times. The germline gene is not matched at one end of the junction; a read error may be the cause. The chain couples TRBV7-7 to TRBJ1-1, with a weak D call TRBD1 (5 bases). The CDR3 runs to 17 residues. Germline loops: CDR1 SSHAT, CDR2 FNYEAQ (reference sequence). The CDR3 spells CASSLVGATRADTEAFF. The CDR3 DNA is TGTGCTAGCAGCTTAGTTGGGGCGACTCGTGCGGACACTGAAGCTTTCTTT.

The table lists this clonotype with a few counts. V is TRBV2 and J is TRBJ2-7, with D tentatively TRBD2 (5 bases). Germline V gene sequence: CDR1 SNHLY, CDR2 FYNNEI. V was cut by 8 bases and J by 5 bases, with 13 bases left in between. The length of the CDR3 is 12 residues. The CDR3: CASGFGENEQYF. In nucleotides, the CDR3 is TGTGCCAGCGGTTTTGGGGAGAACGAGCAGTACTTC.

This clonotype was seen more than once but under ten times. The rearrangement links TRBV4-2 to TRBJ2-1, with D possibly being TRBD1 (5 bases). Germline lookup yields CDR1 LGHNA and CDR2 YNFKEQ. The CDR3 contains 14 residues. Trimming stripped 1 base from V and 3 bases from J, with 7 bases between. CDR3 bases: TGTGCCAGCAGCCAAGGCAGGGTCTACAATGAGCAGTTCTTC. It is translated as CASSQGRVYNEQFF.

This clonotype was detected only a few times. The chain carries TRBV5-1 and TRBJ2-3; the match to TRBD2 covers 8 bases. CDR1 is SGHRS and CDR2 is YFSETQ in the germline V gene. This CDR3 is 16 amino acids long. V was clipped by 4 bases and J by 0 bases; unmatched bases: 7. The CDR3, as DNA: TGCGCCAGCAGCCTATACGGGGGGGGAAGCACAGATACGCAGTATTTT. As protein: CASSLYGGGSTDTQYF.

This clonotype appeared a few times. This chain links TRBV12-3 or TRBV12-4 with TRBJ1-2; D is unresolved. The CDR3 loop spans 16 amino acids. Trimming shortened V by 5 bases and J by 4 bases, and 20 bases separated the two germline ends. The CDR3 reads CASSPLSRKEGYGYTF. In nucleotides, the CDR3 is TGTGCCAGCAGTCCCCTCAGCAGGAAGGAGGGCTATGGCTACACCTTC.

This chain uses TRBV7-8 with TRBJ2-2; unclear D gene. The length of the CDR3 is 15 residues. V dropped 1 base and J dropped 8 bases, with 14 bases sitting between them. CDR1 SGHVS and CDR2 FQNEAQ come from the germline V gene. As DNA, the CDR3 is TGTGCCAGCAGCTTAGATAGCCTAGGTTGGGGGGAGCTGTTTTTT. Translating it yields CASSLDSLGWGELFF.

This clonotype was observed a handful of times. The rearrangement uses TRBV20-1 and TRBJ2-7, with D unresolved. Trimming took 7 bases from V and 9 from J, leaving 13 bases between them. Germline CDR1 is DFQATT and CDR2 is SNEGSKA (reference sequence). The length of the CDR3 is 10 residues. Here the CDR3 reads CSVNSLRQYF. CDR3 DNA: TGCAGTGTAAACAGTTTGCGGCAGTACTTC.

The genes are TRBV29-1 and TRBJ2-2; the D is unclear. This CDR3 has 13 residues. Trimming shortened V by 7 bases and J by 0 bases, and 9 bases separated the two germline ends. The germline V gene has CDR1 SQVTM and CDR2 ANQGSEA. CDR3 sequence reads: CSAPSTNTGELFF. The CDR3 region has the DNA TGCAGCGCTCCTTCAACGAACACCGGGGAGCTGTTTTTT.

This rearrangement joins TRBV6-1 to TRBJ1-1, with TRBD1 as a possible D gene (6 bases). Trimming cost V 6 bases and J 3 bases, with 11 bases left between them. The CDR3 covers 13 residues. Looked up from germline, CDR1 is MNHNS and CDR2 is SASEGT. The CDR3 nucleotides read TGTGCCAGCAGCAGGGGTAGGGACACTGAAGCTTTCTTT. Residues: CASSRGRDTEAFF.

The J gene is TRBJ2-3, the V gene TRBV27; D is possibly TRBD2 (5 bases). The CDR3 loop spans 16 amino acids. The ends were cut back, 9 bases at V and 5 bases at J, with 24 bases in the middle. In germline, CDR1 is MNHEY, CDR2 SMNVEV (reference sequence). Here the CDR3 DNA reads TGTGCCAGTCGCTCTCCCTGGGGAGAAGCGATAGATACGCAGTATTTT. This sequence encodes CASRSPWGEAIDTQYF.

The chain has TRBV5-5 and TRBJ2-7, with no clear D. CDR3 length: 15 residues. Germline CDR1 reads SGHKS; CDR2 reads YYEKEE (reference sequence). Trimming removed 4 bases from V and 5 bases from J, with 19 bases in between. The CDR3 DNA is TGTGCCAGCAGCGTGGGTTCACATTTGCTGGACGAGCAGTACTTC. This gives the protein CASSVGSHLLDEQYF.

There are a few counts of this clonotype. This chain joins TRBV28 and TRBJ2-3, with a tentative D call TRBD2 (6 bases). The CDR3 contains 15 residues. Per the germline V gene, CDR1 is MDHEN and CDR2 is SYDVKM. V lost 6 bases to trimming and J lost 4 bases, with 17 bases between them. The CDR3 is CASSATRGGPDTQYF. CDR3 in DNA: TGTGCCAGCAGCGCGACGCGGGGCGGGCCAGATACGCAGTATTTT.